What follows is one T cell receptor (beta chain) and its context. The record originates from a study of blood T cell repertoires in COVID-19. Study context: In each case, the material was cDNA or gDNA derived from T cells, B-cell-depleted T cells, or PBMCs.

Per the germline V gene, CDR1 is MDHEN and CDR2 is SYDVKM. The CDR3 is 16 amino acids. Trimming removed 4 bases from V and 1 base from J; junction bases left unmatched: 8. Profiling relied on immunoSEQ multiplex PCR, and the TCRdb table lists in-frame clones only, not all of them. In the table there are about 150,000 clones, roughly 86% of which are singletons. This TCR was sampled from a human donor in a cohort sampled during active COVID-19. V gene TRBV28 combines with J gene TRBJ2-5; TRBD1 agrees at 8 bases. The sequenced sample consisted of peripheral blood. CDR3 nucleotides: TGTGCCAGCAGTTCGCCAGGCGACAGGGGCCAAGAGACCCAGTACTTC. As protein: CASSSPGDRGQETQYF.